Below are 30 T cell receptor beta chains sequenced from a single sample in a study of identifying expanded T cells in peripheral blood. Generated by immunoSEQ multiplex PCR, the TCRdb table keeps only in-frame clones and is missing some. This table holds about 100,000 clones, 88% found once. The sample was blood. These receptors all stem from a person between 18 and 70 years old in good health.

This clone occurred once. This chain uses TRBV11-3 with TRBJ2-2; 9 bases are shared with TRBD1. Per germline, CDR1 SGHNT and CDR2 YENEEA. The CDR3 sequence is 13 residues long. V lost 6 bases, J lost 7 bases, and 3 bases stayed unmatched. CDR3 in DNA: TGTGCCAGCAGGGGACAGGGTGACGGGGAGCTGTTTTTT. Its translation is CASRGQGDGELFF.

The V and J genes are TRBV30 and TRBJ1-1; 7 nucleotides line up with TRBD1. V shed 8 bases and J 6 bases; nucleotides not matched to a gene: 15. This CDR3 comprises 14 residues. The germline CDR1 and CDR2 sequences are GTSNPN and SVGIG (reference sequence). The CDR3 coding sequence is TGTGCCGCCGCCCCCAGGGGGGGATTTCCTGAAGCTTTCTTT. Translation gives CAAAPRGGFPEAFF.

This clone was recorded only once. V and J are TRBV4-1 and TRBJ2-7; 9 bases agree with TRBD1. Germline CDR1 and CDR2: MGHRA and YSYEKL. V was pared by 2 bases and J by 3 bases, with 11 bases of the junction left unmatched. There are 17 residues in the CDR3. CDR3 bases: TGCGCCAGCAGCCAATCGGGCTCCGGACAGGGGTTCTACGAGCAGTACTTC. Translating it yields CASSQSGSGQGFYEQYF.

This clone has only one observation. The chain joins TRBV11-3 to TRBJ2-7; tentative D call: TRBD1 (6 bases). The CDR3 length is 14 residues. Germline CDR1 and CDR2: SGHNT and YENEEA. The V gene lost 5 bases and the J gene lost 1 base, with 12 bases spanning the gap. CDR3 region: CASSKGTKSYEQYF. The CDR3 DNA is TGTGCCAGCAGCAAGGGGACAAAGTCCTACGAGCAGTACTTC.

This sequence joins TRBV19 and TRBJ2-6; D is unresolved. V was trimmed by 2 bases and J by 1 base, leaving 6 bases between them. CDR3 size: 15 residues. The germline V gene has CDR1 LNHDA and CDR2 SQIVND (reference sequence). The CDR3 DNA sequence: TGTGCCAGTAGTATATTTGGTTCTGGGGCCAACGTCCTGACTTTC. Translated: CASSIFGSGANVLTF. The full variable domain, with the rest looked up from reference TRBV19 and TRBJ2-6, is DGGITQSPKYLFRKEGQNVTLSCEQNLNHDAMYWYRQDPGQGLRLIYYSQIVNDFQKGDIAEGYSVSREKKESFPLTVTSAQKNPTAFYLCASSIFGSGANVLTFGAGSRLTVL.

The chain joins TRBV4-3 to TRBJ2-2; D perhaps matches TRBD2 (6 bases). CDR3 size: 15 residues. V dropped 1 base and J dropped 5 bases, with 11 bases sitting between them. Looked up from germline, CDR1 is LGHNA and CDR2 is YSLEER. CDR3 DNA sequence: TGCGCCAGCAGCCAAGTTACTAGCCCTACCGGGGAGCTGTTTTTT. This encodes CASSQVTSPTGELFF.

The V and J genes are TRBV7-6 and TRBJ2-2, with TRBD1 matching 9 bases. Unmatched junction bases numbered 9, after V lost 7 bases and J lost 6 bases. The CDR3 extends over 15 amino acids. CDR1 SGHVS and CDR2 FNYEAQ come from the germline V gene. This CDR3 is CASTRTGEVAGELFF. The CDR3 DNA reads TGTGCCAGCACCCGGACAGGGGAAGTCGCCGGGGAGCTGTTTTTT.

The chain joins TRBV6-1 to TRBJ1-1, with D perhaps TRBD1 (6 bases). With 4 bases removed from V and 8 bases from J, the gap between germline ends came to 11 bases. Germline V gene lookup returns CDR1 MNHNS and CDR2 SASEGT. CDR3 length: 12 amino acids. Written as DNA, the CDR3 is TGTGCCAGCAGTGGAACAGGGAGAGAAGCTTTCTTT. It specifies CASSGTGREAFF.

V and J are TRBV19 and TRBJ2-6, with 8 bases matching TRBD1. V shed 10 bases and J 0 bases; nucleotides not matched to a gene: 8. The CDR3 has 16 residues. Germline V gene data show CDR1 as LNHDA and CDR2 as SQIVND (reference sequence). The CDR3 protein is CATQDRGGSGANVLTF. The DNA for the CDR3 is TGTGCCACCCAAGACAGGGGCGGCTCTGGGGCCAACGTCCTGACTTTC.

The V call is TRBV7-8, the J call TRBJ2-3; D gene unclear. With 2 bases removed from V and 6 bases from J, the gap between germline ends came to 12 bases. Germline CDR1 reads SGHVS; CDR2 reads FQNEAQ. The CDR3 has 14 residues. This CDR3 reads CASSLRQISDTQYF. The CDR3, as DNA: TGTGCCAGCAGCTTACGACAAATCTCGGATACGCAGTATTTT.

This clone has only a few counts. The chain employs TRBV11-2 and TRBJ1-3, with unresolved D. This CDR3 spans 12 amino acids. Germline V lookup: CDR1 SGHAT, CDR2 FQNNGV. The V and J ends lost 2 bases and 4 bases respectively, with 3 bases between them. CDR3 coding DNA: TGTGCCAGCAGCTTACGGGGAAACACCATATATTTT. Translating gives CASSLRGNTIYF.

J is TRBJ2-3 and V is TRBV6-1, with TRBD2 as a possible D gene (6 bases). The germline CDR1 and CDR2 sequences are MNHNS and SASEGT. The V end was cut by 1 base, the J end by 11 bases, with 16 bases between. The CDR3 sequence is 14 residues long. Written as DNA, the CDR3 is TGTGCCAGCAGTGAAGAGACTAGGGCGGGTGAGCAGTATTTT. Protein product: CASSEETRAGEQYF.

V is TRBV28 and J is TRBJ2-5; 7 positions match TRBD2. Trimming at V came to 4 bases and at J to 2 bases, leaving 16 bases not matched to a gene. The germline V gene has CDR1 MDHEN and CDR2 SYDVKM. The CDR3 spans 18 residues. This CDR3 is CASSYTMGGVGGQETQYF. The CDR3, as DNA: TGTGCCAGCAGTTATACAATGGGAGGCGTGGGGGGGCAAGAGACCCAGTACTTC. Filled out from reference TRBV28 and TRBJ2-5, the complete variable domain reads DVKVTQSSRYLVKRTGEKVFLECVQDMDHENMFWYRQDPGLGLRLIYFSYDVKMKEKGDIPEGYSVSREKKERFSLILESASTNQTSMYLCASSYTMGGVGGQETQYFGPGTRLLVL.

Here the CDR3 reads CASSLREDSPLHF. The CDR3 region has the DNA TGTGCCAGCAGTTTAAGAGAGGATTCACCCCTCCACTTT. The genes are TRBV27 and TRBJ1-6, with no clear D. This CDR3 comprises 13 residues. Germline V gene sequence: CDR1 MNHEY, CDR2 SMNVEV (reference sequence). The germline V and J ends were trimmed by 2 bases and 8 bases, with 7 bases remaining between them.

The genes are TRBV5-1 and TRBJ2-3; D perhaps matches TRBD2 (6 bases). Trimming cost V 4 bases and J 3 bases, with 21 bases left between them. Germline loops: CDR1 SGHRS, CDR2 YFSETQ. There are 17 residues in the CDR3. As DNA, the CDR3 is TGCGCCAGCAGCCGGACGCCGGGGGAAATGGGTACAGATACGCAGTATTTT. Translation gives CASSRTPGEMGTDTQYF.

The chain links TRBV11-2 to TRBJ1-1; D gene uncertain. Germline CDR1 SGHAT, CDR2 FQNNGV. The ends were cut back, 5 bases at V and 5 bases at J, with 9 bases in the middle. This CDR3 is built from 12 residues. CDR3 coding DNA: TGTGCCAGCAGCCGCCTCGTGACTGAAGCTTTCTTT. This codes for CASSRLVTEAFF.

A single count supports this clone. This chain joins TRBV13 and TRBJ2-4; D not resolved. This CDR3 spans 15 amino acids. Trimming shortened V by 5 bases and J by 1 base, and 12 bases separated the two germline ends. Germline values: CDR1 PRHDT, CDR2 FYEKMQ (reference sequence). The CDR3 DNA is TGTGCCAGCAGCCCCCCCGGGCTGGCCAAAAACATTCAGTACTTC. Amino acid sequence: CASSPPGLAKNIQYF.

This clone was detected only a few times. The chain carries TRBV25-1 and TRBJ2-7; 7 bases are a match to TRBD2. Germline V gene lookup returns CDR1 MGHDK and CDR2 SYGVNS. The J segment lost 3 bases and the V segment lost 4 bases, leaving 18 bases of the junction unmatched. The CDR3 extends over 18 amino acids. The CDR3 sequence: CASSADDIAGWTNYEQYF. DNA of the CDR3: TGTGCCAGCAGTGCGGACGATATAGCGGGCTGGACCAACTACGAGCAGTACTTC.

The chain uses TRBV19 and TRBJ2-7; D is possibly TRBD1 (5 bases). Looked up from germline, CDR1 is LNHDA and CDR2 is SQIVND (reference sequence). This CDR3 has 17 residues. V was pared by 5 bases and J by 0 bases, with 20 bases between. The CDR3 spells CASSSRYRPANSYEQYF. CDR3 nucleotides: TGTGCCAGTAGTTCACGGTACAGGCCCGCAAACTCCTACGAGCAGTACTTC.

V and J are TRBV7-2 and TRBJ2-6; the match to TRBD2 covers 9 bases. The CDR3 consists of 17 residues. V dropped 5 bases and J dropped 0; count of bases not matched to a gene: 5. CDR1 and CDR2 from the germline V gene are SGHTA and FQGNSA. In DNA, the CDR3 is TGTGCCAGCAGCGCTAGGCGGGGGGGCTCTGGGGCCAACGTCCTGACTTTC. It encodes CASSARRGGSGANVLTF.

J is TRBJ1-5 and V is TRBV10-3; D is unresolved. Germline CDR1 and CDR2: ENHRY and SYGVKD. The CDR3 sequence is 13 residues long. V lost 6 bases and J 4 bases, leaving 10 bases between the germline ends. Here the CDR3 DNA reads TGTGCCATCAGACCCGAAGGGAATCAGCCCCAGCATTTT. It specifies CAIRPEGNQPQHF.

The chain recombines TRBV10-3 with TRBJ1-1; TRBD1 matches at 7 bases. V was clipped by 4 bases and J by 0 bases; unmatched bases: 8. The germline CDR1 and CDR2 sequences are ENHRY and SYGVKD. CDR3 length: 16 residues. The CDR3 sequence: CAISAFGTAMNTEAFF. The CDR3 region has the DNA TGTGCCATCAGTGCCTTCGGGACAGCCATGAACACTGAAGCTTTCTTT.

For the CDR3, the DNA is TGTGCCAGCAGCCCAGCCGGACGGGGCTCCTACGAGCAGTACTTC. Encoded protein: CASSPAGRGSYEQYF. The V call is TRBV13, the J call TRBJ2-7; tentative D call: TRBD2 (5 bases). This CDR3 is built from 15 residues. The V gene lost 5 bases and the J gene lost 0 bases, with 14 bases spanning the gap. From germline, CDR1 is PRHDT and CDR2 FYEKMQ (reference sequence).

The chain uses TRBV7-9 and TRBJ2-5, with D hard to call. The CDR3 is made up of 11 amino acids. CDR1 SEHNR and CDR2 FQNEAQ come from the germline V gene (reference sequence). The germline V and J ends were trimmed by 0 bases and 7 bases, with 3 bases remaining between them. CDR3 coding DNA: TGTGCCAGCAGCTTAGCCTGGACCCAGTACTTC. This sequence encodes CASSLAWTQYF.

This chain uses TRBV18 with TRBJ2-3, with D maybe TRBD1 (5 bases). Germline V gives CDR1 KGHSH, CDR2 LQKENI. Trimming took off 0 bases at V and 1 base at J, with 11 bases between the two ends. The CDR3 covers 16 residues. The CDR3 protein is CASSPPGRARTDTQYF. Written as DNA, the CDR3 is TGTGCCAGCTCACCACCGGGCAGGGCGCGCACAGATACGCAGTATTTT.

The chain couples TRBV9 to TRBJ2-7, with 9 bases matching TRBD1. Germline V gene data show CDR1 as SGDLS and CDR2 as YYNGEE. Trimming at V came to 4 bases and at J to 4 bases, leaving 9 bases not matched to a gene. The CDR3 spans 15 residues. The CDR3 loop is CASSPSGTGKYEQYF. CDR3 DNA sequence: TGTGCCAGCAGCCCTAGTGGGACAGGGAAATACGAGCAGTACTTC.

The chain joins TRBV5-4 to TRBJ2-7, with 11 bases lining up with TRBD2. This CDR3 is built from 17 residues. J was trimmed by 3 bases and V by 2 bases; bases with no gene match: 10. Germline V gene data show CDR1 as SGHNT and CDR2 as YYREEE (reference sequence). Here the CDR3 reads CASSFGPTSGTIYEQYF. The CDR3 DNA sequence: TGTGCCAGCAGCTTCGGTCCGACTAGCGGGACAATCTACGAGCAGTACTTC.

V usage is TRBV6-6 and J usage is TRBJ1-3; D unresolved. Trimming shortened V by 0 bases and J by 0 bases, and 6 bases separated the two germline ends. From germline, CDR1 is MNHNY and CDR2 SVGAGI (reference sequence). The CDR3 has 15 residues. The CDR3 is CASSYSRISGNTIYF. The CDR3 nucleotides are TGTGCCAGCAGTTACTCTAGGATCTCTGGAAACACCATATATTTT.

This chain links TRBV19 with TRBJ1-2; D is unclear. Trimming left V 4 bases short and J 0 bases short, with 15 bases between. The CDR3 contains 16 residues. The germline gives CDR1 LNHDA, CDR2 SQIVND (reference sequence). CDR3 loop: CASSTVEPGTNYGYTF. CDR3 DNA: TGTGCCAGTAGTACTGTCGAACCGGGGACTAACTATGGCTACACCTTC.

The chain is built from TRBV5-6 and TRBJ2-1; 7 bases are a match to TRBD2. Looked up from germline, CDR1 is SGHDT and CDR2 is YYEEEE. The V gene end was trimmed by 1 base and the J gene end by 5 bases; junction bases not matched to a gene: 9. This CDR3 is built from 16 residues. The CDR3 DNA is TGTGCCAGCAGCTTGCGGAGTCTAGCGGCGAACAATGAGCAGTTCTTC. Translating gives CASSLRSLAANNEQFF.